These T cell receptor beta chains were read from a single sample in a study of T cell repertoires in cytomegalovirus infection. Antigens for these TCRs are unknown. TCRdb passed the reads through MiXCR, listing each CDR3 protein once. Of some 920,000 distinct CDR3 sequences in the sample, 30% to 40% were seen once. The sample here was cultured CD8+ T cells from PBMCs, taken from culture after CMV antigen stimulation. Receptors originate from a human donor in good health (CMV status not recorded). Some clones in this sample may be carry-over from other donors' samples. The CDR3 runs from the conserved cysteine through the conserved F or W. D genes are given only for firm matches. Part of the rows lack a size; the others show once, few, many or a class for expanded clones.

J: TRBJ1-5
D: NA
size: NA
V: TRBV4-1
DNA: TGTGCCAGCAGCCAAGATCGCCAGAGCAATCAGCCCCAGCATTTT
CDR3: CASSQDRQSNQPQHF

J: TRBJ2-2
D: NA
size: NA
V: TRBV7-6
DNA: TGTGCCAGCAGCGTAGGGCCAATACTGAGTTTGGCCGGGGAGCTGTTTTTT
CDR3: CASSVGPILSLAGELFF

J: TRBJ1-2
D: NA
size: NA
V: TRBV19
DNA: TGTGCCAGTAGTGGGGCAGGGAAAAACTATGGCTACACCTTC
CDR3: CASSGAGKNYGYTF

J: TRBJ2-1
D: TRBD2
size: NA
V: TRBV6-6
DNA: TGTGCCAGCAGACCCCCCGGGACTAGCCCCTACAATGAGCAGTTCTTC
CDR3: CASRPPGTSPYNEQFF

J: TRBJ2-7
D: TRBD2
size: few
V: TRBV12-3/TRBV12-4
DNA: TGTGCCAGCAGTTCCGACGGGGGGAACTCCTACGAGCAGTACTTC
CDR3: CASSSDGGNSYEQYF

J: TRBJ2-1
D: TRBD2
size: NA
V: TRBV19
DNA: TGTGCCAGTAGTAGAGCGGGGGGGCATTTAAATGAGCAGTTCTTC
CDR3: CASSRAGGHLNEQFF

J: TRBJ2-7
D: NA
size: NA
V: TRBV10-2
DNA: TGCGCCAGCAGCCCAGGGACGAGGCAGTACTTC
CDR3: CASSPGTRQYF

J: TRBJ2-5
D: TRBD2
size: NA
V: TRBV9
DNA: TGTGCCAGCAGCGCGCGGGAGTTTCAAGAGACCCAGTACTTC
CDR3: CASSAREFQETQYF

J: TRBJ1-4
D: TRBD1
size: NA
V: TRBV19
DNA: TGTGCCAGTAGTGGGACAGGCTCGAATGAAAAACTGTTTTTT
CDR3: CASSGTGSNEKLFF

J: TRBJ1-4
D: NA
size: NA
V: TRBV18
DNA: TGTGCCAGCTCACCAGAGGACAGCCCAGATAGCGAAAAACTGTTTTTT
CDR3: CASSPEDSPDSEKLFF

J: TRBJ2-1
D: TRBD2
size: NA
V: TRBV27
DNA: TGTGCCAGCAGTTTGGTAGCGGGGGGGCAAAATGAGCAGTTCTTC
CDR3: CASSLVAGGQNEQFF

J: TRBJ2-7
D: NA
size: few
V: TRBV7-8
DNA: TGTGCCAGCGCCCCCTCCGGACACCCTTACGAGCAGTACTTC
CDR3: CASAPSGHPYEQYF

J: TRBJ2-5
D: TRBD1
size: NA
V: TRBV6-1
DNA: TGTGCCAGCAGTGAATCAAAGACAGGGGCAGAGACCCAGTACTTC
CDR3: CASSESKTGAETQYF

J: TRBJ2-1
D: TRBD2
size: many
V: TRBV6-1
DNA: TGTGCCAGCACCTTTAGCGGGGGGGAGCAGTTCTTC
CDR3: CASTFSGGEQFF